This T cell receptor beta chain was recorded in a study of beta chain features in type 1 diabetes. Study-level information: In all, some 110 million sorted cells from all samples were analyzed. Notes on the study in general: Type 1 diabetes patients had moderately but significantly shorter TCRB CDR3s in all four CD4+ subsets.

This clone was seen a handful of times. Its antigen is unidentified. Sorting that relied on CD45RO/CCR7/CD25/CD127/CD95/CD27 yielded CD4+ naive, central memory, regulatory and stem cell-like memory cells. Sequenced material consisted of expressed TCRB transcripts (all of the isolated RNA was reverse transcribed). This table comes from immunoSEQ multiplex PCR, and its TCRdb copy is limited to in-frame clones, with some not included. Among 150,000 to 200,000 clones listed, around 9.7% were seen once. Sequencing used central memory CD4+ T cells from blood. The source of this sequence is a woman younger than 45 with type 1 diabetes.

The CDR3 region is CASSLWGGREQFF. CDR3 coding DNA: TGCGCCAGCAGCTTGTGGGGGGGGCGTGAGCAGTTCTTC. This sequence joins TRBV5-1 and TRBJ2-1, with a tentative D call TRBD2 (7 bases). CDR1 is SGHRS and CDR2 is YFSETQ in the germline V gene. The CDR3 is 13 residues long. V was shortened by 1 base and J by 9 bases, with 11 bases between the two germline ends.